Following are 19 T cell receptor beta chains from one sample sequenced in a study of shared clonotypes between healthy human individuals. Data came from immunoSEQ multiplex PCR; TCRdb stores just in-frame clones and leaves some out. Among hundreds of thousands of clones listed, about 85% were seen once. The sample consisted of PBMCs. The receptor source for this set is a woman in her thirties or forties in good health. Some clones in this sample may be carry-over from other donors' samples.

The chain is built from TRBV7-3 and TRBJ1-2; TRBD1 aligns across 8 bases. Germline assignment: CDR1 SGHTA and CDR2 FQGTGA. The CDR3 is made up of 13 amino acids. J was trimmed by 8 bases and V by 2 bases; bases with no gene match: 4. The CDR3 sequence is CASSLDDRGGYTF. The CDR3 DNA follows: TGTGCCAGCAGCTTAGATGACAGGGGCGGCTACACCTTC.

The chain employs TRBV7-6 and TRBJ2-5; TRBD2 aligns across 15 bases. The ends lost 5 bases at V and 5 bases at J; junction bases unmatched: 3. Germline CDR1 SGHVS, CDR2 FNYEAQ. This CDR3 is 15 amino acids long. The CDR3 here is CASSLGLAGGETQYF. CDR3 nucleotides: TGTGCCAGCAGCCTTGGACTAGCGGGGGGGGAGACCCAGTACTTC.

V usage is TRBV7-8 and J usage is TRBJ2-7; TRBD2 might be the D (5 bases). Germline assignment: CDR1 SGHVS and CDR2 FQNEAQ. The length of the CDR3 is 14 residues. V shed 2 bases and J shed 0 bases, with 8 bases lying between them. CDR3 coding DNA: TGTGCCAGCAGCTTATCCGGGAACTCCTACGAGCAGTACTTC. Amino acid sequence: CASSLSGNSYEQYF.

The DNA of the CDR3 is TGTGCCTCAAACAGGGTGATAAGCACTGAAGCTTTCTTT. It codes for CASNRVISTEAFF. The chain is built from TRBV30 and TRBJ1-1; tentative D call: TRBD1 (6 bases). Germline CDR1 is GTSNPN and CDR2 is SVGIG (reference sequence). The V end lost 7 bases, the J end lost 4 bases, and 16 bases lay between the germline ends. CDR3 length: 13 residues. The full variable domain, in which reference TRBV30 and TRBJ1-1 provide the parts outside the CDR3, is SQTIHQWPATLVQPVGSPLSLECTVEGTSNPNLYWYRQAAGRGLQLLFYSVGIGQISSEVPQNLSASRPQDRQFILSSKKLLLSDSGFYLCASNRVISTEAFFGQGTRLTVV.

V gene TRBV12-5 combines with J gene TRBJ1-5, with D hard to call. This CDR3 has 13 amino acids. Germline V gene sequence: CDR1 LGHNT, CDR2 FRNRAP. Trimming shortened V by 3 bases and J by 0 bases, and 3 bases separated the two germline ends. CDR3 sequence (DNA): TGTGCTAGTGGTTTTGATAGCAATCAGCCCCAGCATTTT. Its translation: CASGFDSNQPQHF.

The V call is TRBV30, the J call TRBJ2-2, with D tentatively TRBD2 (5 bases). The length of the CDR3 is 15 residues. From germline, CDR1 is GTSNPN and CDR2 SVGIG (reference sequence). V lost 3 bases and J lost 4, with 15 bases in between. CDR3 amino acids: CAWRARSGSTGELFF. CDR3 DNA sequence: TGTGCCTGGAGGGCGAGGTCGGGGTCCACCGGGGAGCTGTTTTTT.

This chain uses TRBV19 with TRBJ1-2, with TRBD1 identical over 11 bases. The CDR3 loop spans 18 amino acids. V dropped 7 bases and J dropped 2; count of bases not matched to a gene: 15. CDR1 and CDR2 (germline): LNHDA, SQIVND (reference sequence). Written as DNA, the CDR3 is TGTGCCAGTACCGATCCCCGGACAGGGGGCGTAGGGAACTATGGCTACACCTTC. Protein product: CASTDPRTGGVGNYGYTF.

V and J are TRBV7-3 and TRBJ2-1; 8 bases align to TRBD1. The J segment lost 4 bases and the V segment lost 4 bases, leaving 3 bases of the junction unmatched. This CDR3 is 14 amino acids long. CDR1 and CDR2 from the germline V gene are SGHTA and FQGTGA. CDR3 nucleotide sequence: TGTGCCAGCAGCTCAGGACAGGGATACAATGAGCAGTTCTTC. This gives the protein CASSSGQGYNEQFF. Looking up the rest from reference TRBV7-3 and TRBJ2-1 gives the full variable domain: GAGVSQTPSNKVTEKGKYVELRCDPISGHTALYWYRQSLGQGPEFLIYFQGTGAADDSGLPNDRFFAVRPEGSVSTLKIQRTERGDSAVYLCASSSGQGYNEQFFGPGTRLTVL.

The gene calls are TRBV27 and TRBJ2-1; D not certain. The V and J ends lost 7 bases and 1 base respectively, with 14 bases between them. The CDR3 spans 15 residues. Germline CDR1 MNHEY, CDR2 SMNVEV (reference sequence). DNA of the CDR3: TGTGCCAGCACCTCCCATAGGCAGTCCTACAATGAGCAGTTCTTC. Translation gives CASTSHRQSYNEQFF.

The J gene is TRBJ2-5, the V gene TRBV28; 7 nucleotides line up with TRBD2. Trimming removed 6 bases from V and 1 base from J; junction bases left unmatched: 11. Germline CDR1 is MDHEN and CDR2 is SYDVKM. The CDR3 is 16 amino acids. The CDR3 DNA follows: TGTGCCAGCAGCCCTATATGGGGAGGGAGCCAAGAGACCCAGTACTTC. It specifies CASSPIWGGSQETQYF. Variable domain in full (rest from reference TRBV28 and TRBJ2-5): DVKVTQSSRYLVKRTGEKVFLECVQDMDHENMFWYRQDPGLGLRLIYFSYDVKMKEKGDIPEGYSVSREKKERFSLILESASTNQTSMYLCASSPIWGGSQETQYFGPGTRLLVL.

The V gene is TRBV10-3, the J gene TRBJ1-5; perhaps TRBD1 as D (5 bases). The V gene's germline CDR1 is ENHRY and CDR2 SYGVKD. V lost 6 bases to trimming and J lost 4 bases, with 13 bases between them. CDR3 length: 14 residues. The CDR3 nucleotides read TGTGCCATCAGCCTGGGGCAGGTAAATCAGCCCCAGCATTTT. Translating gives CAISLGQVNQPQHF.

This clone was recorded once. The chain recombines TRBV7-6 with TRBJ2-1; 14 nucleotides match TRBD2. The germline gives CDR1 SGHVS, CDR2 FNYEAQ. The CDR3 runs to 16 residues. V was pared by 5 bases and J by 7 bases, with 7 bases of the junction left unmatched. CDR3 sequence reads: CASSGGGLAGENEQFF. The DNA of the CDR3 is TGTGCCAGCAGCGGAGGGGGACTAGCGGGAGAAAATGAGCAGTTCTTC.

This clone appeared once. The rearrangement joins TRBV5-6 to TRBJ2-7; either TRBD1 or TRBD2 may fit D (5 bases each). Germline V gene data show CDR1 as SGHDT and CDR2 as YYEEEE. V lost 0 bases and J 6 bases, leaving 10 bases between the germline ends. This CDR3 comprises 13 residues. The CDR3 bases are TGTGCCAGCAGCTTGGTCGGGGCCCCCGAGCAGTACTTC. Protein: CASSLVGAPEQYF.

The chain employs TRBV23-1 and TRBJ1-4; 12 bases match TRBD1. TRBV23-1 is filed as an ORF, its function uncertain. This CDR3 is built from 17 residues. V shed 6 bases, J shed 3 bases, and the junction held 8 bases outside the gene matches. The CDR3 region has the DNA TGCGCCAGCAGACCAACGGGACAGGGGGCGGCTAATGAAAAACTGTTTTTT. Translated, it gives CASRPTGQGAANEKLFF.

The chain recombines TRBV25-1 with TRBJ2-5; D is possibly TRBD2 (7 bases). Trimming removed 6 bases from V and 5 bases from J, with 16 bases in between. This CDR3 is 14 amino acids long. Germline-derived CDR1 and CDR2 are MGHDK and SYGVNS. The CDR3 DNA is TGTGCCAGCAGCACCCTAGGGGGGGAGGAGACCCAGTACTTC. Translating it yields CASSTLGGEETQYF.

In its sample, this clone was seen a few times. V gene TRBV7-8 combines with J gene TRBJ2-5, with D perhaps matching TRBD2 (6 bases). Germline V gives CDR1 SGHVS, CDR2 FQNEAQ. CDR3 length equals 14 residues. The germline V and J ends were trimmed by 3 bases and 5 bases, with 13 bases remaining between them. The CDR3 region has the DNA TGTGCCAGCAGCTTTAACCGGGGGAAGGAGACCCAGTACTTC. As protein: CASSFNRGKETQYF.

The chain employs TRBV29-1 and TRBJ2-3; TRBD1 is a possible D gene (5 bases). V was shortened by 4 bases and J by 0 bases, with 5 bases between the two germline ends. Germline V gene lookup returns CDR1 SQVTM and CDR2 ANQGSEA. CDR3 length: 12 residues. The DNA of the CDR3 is TGCAGCGTTGCAGGGAGCACAGATACGCAGTATTTT. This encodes CSVAGSTDTQYF.

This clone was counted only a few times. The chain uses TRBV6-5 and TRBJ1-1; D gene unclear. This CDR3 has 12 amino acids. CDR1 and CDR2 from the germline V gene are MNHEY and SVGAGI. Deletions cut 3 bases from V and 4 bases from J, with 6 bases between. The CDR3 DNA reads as TGTGCCAGCAGTTATGAGGGCACTGAAGCTTTCTTT. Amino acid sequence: CASSYEGTEAFF.

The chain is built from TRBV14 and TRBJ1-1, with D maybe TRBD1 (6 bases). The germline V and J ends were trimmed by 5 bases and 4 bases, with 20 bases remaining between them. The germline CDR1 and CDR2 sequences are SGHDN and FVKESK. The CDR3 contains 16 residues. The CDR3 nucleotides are TGTGCCAGCAGCAAAGCGGGATACAGGGTGGGCACTGAAGCTTTCTTT. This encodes CASSKAGYRVGTEAFF.